This TCR beta chain originates from a study of blood T cell repertoires in COVID-19. In the original workflow: Estimated nucleated cell counts came from reference gene primer amplification. Only in-frame clones appear in the TCRdb table, and some are missing; sequencing was by immunoSEQ multiplex PCR. D and trimming come from the DNA, and the V and J calls and clone size come from that table. The sample has more than 250,000 clones; approximately 86% are singletons. Germline V CDR1 and CDR2: SGHNT, YYREEE (reference sequence). This CDR3 is built from 13 residues. The V end was cut by 4 bases, the J end by 6 bases, with 13 bases between.

This TCR was sampled from a woman aged 25 to 39 who had recovered from COVID-19. Sequenced sample: peripheral blood. The chain has TRBV5-4 and TRBJ1-2, with D maybe TRBD1 (6 bases). CDR3 in DNA: TGTGCCAGCAGCCCAGTGGGGACAAATGGCTACACCTTC. This encodes CASSPVGTNGYTF. Using reference TRBV5-4 and TRBJ1-2 for the parts outside the CDR3, the full variable domain is ETGVTQSPTHLIKTRGQQVTLRCSSQSGHNTVSWYQQALGQGPQFIFQYYREEENGRGNFPPRFSGLQFPNYSSELNVNALELDDSALYLCASSPVGTNGYTFGSGTRLTVV.